These T cell receptor beta chains were read from a single sample in a study of shared clonotypes between healthy human individuals. Repertoires were generated with immunoSEQ multiplex PCR, while TCRdb's copy carries only in-frame clones and drops some. The sample lists about 680,000 clones, 92% occurring once. The specimen was naive CD8+ T cells sorted from blood. The receptors were gathered from a man younger than 45 in good health. Each CDR3 is given with its conserved first and last residue. D genes are given only for firm matches. Clone size is shown for a subset of rows, as once, few, many or a class of expanded clone.

d_call,clone_size,j_call,v_call,cdr3_length,cdr3_nt,cdr3_aa
TRBD2,.,TRBJ2-2,TRBV11-2,18,TGTGCCAGCAGCCGAGGCTCTAGCGGGAGGAAGAACACCGGGGAGCTGTTTTTT,CASSRGSSGRKNTGELFF
TRBD2,.,TRBJ2-1,TRBV6-5,14,TGTGCCAGCACCGTAGCGGGAGCTAACAATGAGCAGTTCTTC,CASTVAGANNEQFF
.,.,TRBJ1-2,TRBV6-1,15,TGTGCCAGCAGTGAAATCGACGCCAGCCCGGATGGCTACACCTTC,CASSEIDASPDGYTF
.,once,TRBJ2-7,TRBV7-9,14,TGTGCCAGCAGCTCAAAGGGGGGGGCGTTCGAGCAGTACTTC,CASSSKGGAFEQYF
.,.,TRBJ2-3,TRBV4-1,16,TGCGCCAGCAGCCGGGGGCCTCGGGAGTCCACAGATACGCAGTATTTT,CASSRGPRESTDTQYF
.,.,TRBJ2-1,TRBV27,16,TGTGCCAGCAGTTTGTTAACAGGGAGCTCCTACAATGAGCAGTTCTTC,CASSLLTGSSYNEQFF
TRBD1,.,TRBJ1-3,TRBV11-2,16,TGTGCCAGCAGCCCGGGGACAGGTAGGTCAGGAAACACCATATATTTT,CASSPGTGRSGNTIYF
TRBD1,.,TRBJ2-5,TRBV19,15,TGTGCCAGTAGTCCCGACAGGGGTGGATGGGAGACCCAGTACTTC,CASSPDRGGWETQYF
TRBD1,.,TRBJ1-5,TRBV7-9,12,TGTGCCAGCAGCGGGACAGGGGAGCCCCAGCATTTT,CASSGTGEPQHF
.,.,TRBJ2-4,TRBV21-1,20,TGTGCCAGCAGCAAAGGGTCCGGGGTCCTATTCACTTTTACCAAAAACATTCAGTACTTC,CASSKGSGVLFTFTKNIQYF
.,.,TRBJ2-1,TRBV28,16,TGTGCCAGCACCCCAGGGGAGGCGGGATCCTACAATGAGCAGTTCTTC,CASTPGEAGSYNEQFF
TRBD1,.,TRBJ2-3,TRBV27,17,TGTGCCAGCAGTCCCTCCCGGACAGGGGCCATCACAGATACGCAGTATTTT,CASSPSRTGAITDTQYF
.,.,TRBJ2-7,TRBV4-3,13,TGCGCCAGCAGCCAAGGGGTAACGGGGGAGCAGTACTTC,CASSQGVTGEQYF
.,once,TRBJ1-1,TRBV9,15,TGTGCCAGCAGCGTAGAAGGAATGGGGAACACTGAAGCTTTCTTT,CASSVEGMGNTEAFF
.,.,TRBJ2-7,TRBV27,14,TGTGCCAGCAGTCCCATTAGAGTTTCCTACGAGCAGTACTTC,CASSPIRVSYEQYF
TRBD1,.,TRBJ1-2,TRBV5-6,16,TGTGCCAGCAGCTTAGGGGACAGGTTCGGGGCCGGAGGCTACACCTTC,CASSLGDRFGAGGYTF
.,.,TRBJ2-7,TRBV6-4,18,TGTGCCAGCAGTGGCCCACCATTTCAATCTCAAAGCTCCTACGAGCAGTACTTC,CASSGPPFQSQSSYEQYF
.,.,TRBJ2-7,TRBV7-9,13,TGTGCCATCGACAATCCCGGTTCCCACGAGCAGTACTTC,CAIDNPGSHEQYF
.,once,TRBJ1-1,TRBV6-6,11,TGTGCCAGCATTAAAGGCACTGAAGCTTTCTTT,CASIKGTEAFF
TRBD1,.,TRBJ1-2,TRBV7-9,13,TGTGCCAGCAGCTTGGGACAGGGGTATGGCTACACCTTC,CASSLGQGYGYTF
.,once,TRBJ2-1,TRBV10-1,14,TGCGCCAGCAGTCTAGGATCCCTGGGGGATGAGCAGTTCTTC,CASSLGSLGDEQFF
TRBD1,.,TRBJ2-2,TRBV5-1,18,TGCGCCAGCAGCCTCTACCGGGACAGGCGTCGGTACGCCGGGGAGCTGTTTTTT,CASSLYRDRRRYAGELFF
TRBD1,.,TRBJ2-7,TRBV7-9,15,TGTGCCAGCAGCTCGACCGGGACAGGGCTCTACGAGCAGTACTTC,CASSSTGTGLYEQYF
.,once,TRBJ2-7,TRBV13,13,TGTGCCACGTCTGTAGCGACCCGCTACGAGCAGTACTTC,CATSVATRYEQYF
TRBD2,.,TRBJ2-1,TRBV19,14,TGTGCCAGTAGTTCCAGCGGGAGCGACAATGAGCAGTTCTTC,CASSSSGSDNEQFF
.,.,TRBJ2-7,TRBV2,12,TGTGCCAGCAGTGAGGGTGGGGGCGAGCAGTACTTC,CASSEGGGEQYF
TRBD1,.,TRBJ2-1,TRBV13,16,TGTGCCAGCAGCTCCGATAGGGGACAGGGGGCCCATGAGCAGTTCTTC,CASSSDRGQGAHEQFF
.,.,TRBJ1-2,TRBV9,12,TGTGCCACCGGGGCAGGCAACTATGGCTACACCTTC,CATGAGNYGYTF
TRBD1,.,TRBJ2-5,TRBV11-2,18,TGTGCCAGCAGCTTTTACAGGGGCCCCGGCCGGAGCCAAGAGACCCAGTACTTC,CASSFYRGPGRSQETQYF
.,.,TRBJ2-4,TRBV15,15,TGTGCCACCAGCAGAGTAACAGGGAGCGGCGACATTCAGTACTTC,CATSRVTGSGDIQYF
.,.,TRBJ2-7,TRBV15,13,TGTGCCACCAGCGCGGGGATTTACTACGAGCAGTACTTC,CATSAGIYYEQYF